These 13 T cell receptor beta chains originate from one sample sequenced in a study of T cells in Graves' hyperthyroidism and ophthalmopathy. RNA transcripts provided the source from which TCR beta CDR3 regions were amplified. A set of HTBI primers served as the primers for a first-round RT-PCR of the TCR CDR3. MiXCR, run by TCRdb on the multiplex PCR reads, gives a single entry per CDR3 protein. The sample has 490,000 or so distinct CDR3 sequences, 22% seen once. The sample consisted of blood. These receptors came from a woman in her 70s with Graves' ophthalmopathy.

The rearrangement links TRBV20-1 to TRBJ2-1; D call uncertain. Trimming removed 2 bases from V and 4 bases from J, with 6 bases in between. This CDR3 has 12 amino acids. Germline values: CDR1 DFQATT, CDR2 SNEGSKA (reference sequence). As DNA, the CDR3 is TGCAGTGCTAGATTTAGGTACAATGAGCAGTTCTTC. Protein: CSARFRYNEQFF.

The genes are TRBV5-1 and TRBJ1-3; possible D gene TRBD1, 5 bases. Trimming took off 0 bases at V and 5 bases at J, with 12 bases between the two ends. The CDR3 consists of 15 residues. The germline gives CDR1 SGHRS, CDR2 YFSETQ. CDR3 nucleotides: TGCGCCAGCAGCTTGGTGGGGGATCCCCGAAACACCATATATTTT. The encoded protein is CASSLVGDPRNTIYF.

The chain recombines TRBV6-2 or TRBV6-3 with TRBJ1-2; D may be TRBD1 (5 bases). The V and J ends lost 1 base and 4 bases respectively, with 10 bases between them. CDR3 size: 14 residues. In germline, CDR1 is MNHEY, CDR2 SVGEGT. The DNA for the CDR3 is TGTGCCAGCAGTTACTATCAGGGTAGCTATGGCTACACCTTC. Its protein is CASSYYQGSYGYTF.

This clonotype was detected ten times or more. This sequence joins TRBV2 and TRBJ2-3; 8 bases line up with TRBD1. The trim removed 7 bases at V and 0 bases at J, leaving 6 bases unmatched. This CDR3 contains 15 residues. Germline lookup yields CDR1 SNHLY and CDR2 FYNNEI. The CDR3 reads CASMAGGSSTDTQYF. CDR3 nucleotide sequence: TGTGCCAGCATGGCAGGGGGCTCTAGCACAGATACGCAGTATTTT.

V usage is TRBV20-1 and J usage is TRBJ2-5; TRBD1 matches 7 bases. The CDR3 is made up of 14 amino acids. V was clipped by 3 bases and J by 0 bases; unmatched bases: 4. The germline V gene has CDR1 DFQATT and CDR2 SNEGSKA (reference sequence). CDR3: CSASQQGYQETQYF. Here the CDR3 DNA reads TGCAGTGCTAGCCAACAGGGGTACCAAGAGACCCAGTACTTC.

This clonotype was observed many times. The chain links TRBV19 to TRBJ1-2; D may be TRBD1 (5 bases). Germline V gene lookup returns CDR1 LNHDA and CDR2 SQIVND (reference sequence). This CDR3 comprises 15 residues. Trimming took off 5 bases at V and 1 base at J, with 14 bases between the two ends. The CDR3 here is CASSRPGLNNYGYTF. CDR3 coding DNA: TGTGCCAGTAGTCGCCCGGGACTCAATAACTATGGCTACACCTTC.

This clonotype was counted a few times. The V gene is TRBV5-1, the J gene TRBJ2-7, with 7 bases fitting TRBD1. Losses at the gene ends were 5 bases for V and 2 bases for J; bases not matched to a gene: 7. This CDR3 spans 14 amino acids. Per germline, CDR1 SGHRS and CDR2 YFSETQ. The CDR3 is CASRTGTATYEQYF. CDR3 nucleotides: TGCGCCAGCAGAACCGGGACAGCGACCTACGAGCAGTACTTC.

This clonotype was recorded a few times. The rearrangement links TRBV20-1 to TRBJ2-3; 8 bases match TRBD1. J was trimmed by 3 bases and V by 6 bases; bases with no gene match: 8. The CDR3 length is 14 residues. Germline V CDR1 and CDR2: DFQATT, SNEGSKA (reference sequence). The CDR3 is CSAPDRGVTDTQYF. Here the CDR3 DNA reads TGCAGTGCCCCTGACAGGGGAGTTACAGATACGCAGTATTTT.

This chain joins TRBV7-9 and TRBJ1-1; a possible D gene is TRBD1 (6 bases). CDR3 length equals 13 residues. Per germline, CDR1 SEHNR and CDR2 FQNEAQ (reference sequence). V gave up 4 bases and J gave up 5 bases, with 11 bases separating them. CDR3 sequence (DNA): TGTGCCAGCAGCTCAGGGGTGATAACTGAAGCTTTCTTT. Its protein is CASSSGVITEAFF.

This clonotype was detected only a few times. The chain recombines TRBV28 with TRBJ2-5; D is uncertain. The CDR3 has 12 residues. Germline-derived CDR1 and CDR2 are MDHEN and SYDVKM. V dropped 3 bases and J dropped 7 bases, with 9 bases sitting between them. CDR3 nucleotides: TGTGCCAGCAGTTTGACCCGAGGGACCCAGTACTTC. Translation gives CASSLTRGTQYF. Supplemented by reference TRBV28 and TRBJ2-5, the full variable domain reads DVKVTQSSRYLVKRTGEKVFLECVQDMDHENMFWYRQDPGLGLRLIYFSYDVKMKEKGDIPEGYSVSREKKERFSLILESASTNQTSMYLCASSLTRGTQYFGPGTRLLVL.

A word on this clonotype: This may arise from a read error, as a much more abundant clone is one base away. The chain combines TRBV2 with TRBJ2-1; possible D gene TRBD2, 5 bases. This CDR3 spans 14 amino acids. From germline, CDR1 is SNHLY and CDR2 FYNNEI. V lost 6 bases and J 7 bases, leaving 16 bases between the germline ends. The CDR3 DNA is TGTGCCAGCAGCTACTGGTGGTCGGGGAATGAGCAGTTCTTC. Translation: CASSYWWSGNEQFF.

This clonotype has a count of ten or more. V is TRBV27 and J is TRBJ1-1; D is unresolved. Between the trimmed V and J ends, which lost 7 bases and 1 base, there was a span of 13 bases. CDR3 length: 14 residues. Germline V gene data show CDR1 as MNHEY and CDR2 as SMNVEV (reference sequence). The CDR3 DNA follows: TGTGCCAGCATAAACATAGGACGGAACACTGAAGCTTTCTTT. Its translation: CASINIGRNTEAFF.

The chain joins TRBV14 to TRBJ2-1; D ambiguous. The germline gives CDR1 SGHDN, CDR2 FVKESK. The CDR3 is 14 residues long. V lost 0 bases to trimming and J lost 7 bases, with 10 bases between them. DNA for the CDR3: TGTGCCAGCAGCCAAGAACGTTGGAGAAATGAGCAGTTCTTC. Translation gives CASSQERWRNEQFF. The complete variable domain, with remaining parts taken from reference TRBV14 and TRBJ2-1, reads EAGVTQFPSHSVIEKGQTVTLRCDPISGHDNLYWYRRVMGKEIKFLLHFVKESKQDESGMPNNRFLAERTGGTYSTLKVQPAELEDSGVYFCASSQERWRNEQFFGPGTRLTVL.